The clone carrying this TCR beta chain was counted between two and nine times. This entry is derived from a study of T-cell reconstitution after alpha-beta-depleted transplantation in children. The CDR3 has 10 amino acids. Trimming took 4 bases from V and 7 from J, leaving 4 bases between them. Germline CDR1 reads MNHEY; CDR2 reads SMNVEV (reference sequence). During its preparation, the TCRbeta library received unique molecular identifiers. One entry per CDR3 protein results from TCRdb running MiXCR on the PCR reads. The sample yields some 240,000 distinct CDR3 sequences, about 12% seen once. This sample comprised PBMCs from the stem cell graft donor, obtained from the stem cell graft. J is TRBJ2-5 and V is TRBV27; D call uncertain. This TCR was recovered from a human donor who donated a stem cell graft to a child with acute lymphoblastic leukemia. The DNA of the CDR3 is TGTGCCAGCAGTTCCCCGACCCAGTACTTC. Translated, it gives CASSSPTQYF.